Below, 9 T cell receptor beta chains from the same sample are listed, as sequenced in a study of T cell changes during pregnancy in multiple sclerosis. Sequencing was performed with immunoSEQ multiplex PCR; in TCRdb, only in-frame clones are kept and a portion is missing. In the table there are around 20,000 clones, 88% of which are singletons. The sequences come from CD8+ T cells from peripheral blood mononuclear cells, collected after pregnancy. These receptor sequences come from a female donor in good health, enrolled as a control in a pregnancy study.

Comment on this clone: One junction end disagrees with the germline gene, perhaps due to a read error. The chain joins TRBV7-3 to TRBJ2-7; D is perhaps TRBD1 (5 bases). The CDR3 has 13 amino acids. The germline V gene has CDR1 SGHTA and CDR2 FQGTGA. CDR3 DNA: TGTGCCAGCAGCCTAACAGGACACTACGAGCAGTACTTC. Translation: CASSLTGHYEQYF. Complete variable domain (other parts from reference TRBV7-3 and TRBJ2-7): GAGVSQTPSNKVTEKGKYVELRCDPISGHTALYWYRQSLGQGPEFLIYFQGTGAADDSGLPNDRFFAVRPEGSVSTLKIQRTERGDSAVYLCASSLTGHYEQYFGPGTRLTVT.

The CDR3 sequence is CASSFGQGARSYNEQFF. In DNA form, the CDR3 reads TGCGCCAGCAGCTTCGGACAGGGGGCAAGGTCCTACAATGAGCAGTTCTTC. This chain uses TRBV5-1 with TRBJ2-1; TRBD1 aligns across 11 bases. The CDR3 is 17 amino acids. V dropped 2 bases and J dropped 1; count of bases not matched to a gene: 5. The germline V gene has CDR1 SGHRS and CDR2 YFSETQ. Full variable domain (rest looked up from reference TRBV5-1 and TRBJ2-1): KAGVTQTPRYLIKTRGQQVTLSCSPISGHRSVSWYQQTPGQGLQFLFEYFSETQRNKGNFPGRFSGRQFSNSRSEMNVSTLELGDSALYLCASSFGQGARSYNEQFFGPGTRLTVL.

The DNA of the CDR3 is TGCGCCAGCAGCCAAACGACAGGGGGCGGCTACACCTTC. Amino acids: CASSQTTGGGYTF. This chain joins TRBV4-1 and TRBJ1-2; 10 bases fit TRBD1. V lost 2 bases and J lost 8; bases outside the gene matches: 2. The length of the CDR3 is 13 residues. From germline, CDR1 is MGHRA and CDR2 YSYEKL.

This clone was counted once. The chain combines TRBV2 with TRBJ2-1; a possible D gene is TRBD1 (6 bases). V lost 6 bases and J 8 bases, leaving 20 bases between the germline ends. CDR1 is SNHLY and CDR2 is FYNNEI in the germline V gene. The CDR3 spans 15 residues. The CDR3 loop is CASRTGTSGGDEQFF. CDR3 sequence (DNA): TGTGCCAGCAGAACCGGGACAAGTGGTGGGGATGAGCAGTTCTTC.

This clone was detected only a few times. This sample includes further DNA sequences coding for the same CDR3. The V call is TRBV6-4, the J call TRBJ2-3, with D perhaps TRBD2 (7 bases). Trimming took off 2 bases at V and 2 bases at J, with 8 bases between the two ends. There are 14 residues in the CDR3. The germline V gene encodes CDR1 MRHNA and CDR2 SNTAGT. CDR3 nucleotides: TGTGCCAGCAGTGACGGGGGGGCCACAGATACGCAGTATTTT. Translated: CASSDGGATDTQYF.

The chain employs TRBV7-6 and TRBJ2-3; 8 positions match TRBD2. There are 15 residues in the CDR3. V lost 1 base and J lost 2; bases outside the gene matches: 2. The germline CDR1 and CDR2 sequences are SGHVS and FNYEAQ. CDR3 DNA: TGTGCCAGCAGCTTAGTCGGGGGGGCCACAGATACGCAGTATTTT. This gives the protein CASSLVGGATDTQYF.

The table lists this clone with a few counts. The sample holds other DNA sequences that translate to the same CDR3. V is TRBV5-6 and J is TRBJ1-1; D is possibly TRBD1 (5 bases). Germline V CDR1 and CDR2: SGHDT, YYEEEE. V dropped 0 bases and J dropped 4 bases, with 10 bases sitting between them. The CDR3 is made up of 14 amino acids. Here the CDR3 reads CASSLVGVGTEAFF. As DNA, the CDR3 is TGTGCCAGCAGCTTGGTAGGGGTGGGCACTGAAGCTTTCTTT.

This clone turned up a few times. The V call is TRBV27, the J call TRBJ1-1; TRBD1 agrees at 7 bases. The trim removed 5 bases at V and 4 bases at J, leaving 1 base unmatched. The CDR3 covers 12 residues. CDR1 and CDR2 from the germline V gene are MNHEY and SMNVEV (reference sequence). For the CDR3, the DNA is TGTGCCAGCAGTGCAGGGGGCACTGAAGCTTTCTTT. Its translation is CASSAGGTEAFF.

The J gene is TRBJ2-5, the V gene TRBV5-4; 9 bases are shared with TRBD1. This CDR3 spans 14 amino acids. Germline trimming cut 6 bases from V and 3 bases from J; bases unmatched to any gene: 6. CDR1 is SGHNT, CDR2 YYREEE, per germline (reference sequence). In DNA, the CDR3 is TGTGCCAGCACCGAGGGGGACAGGGAAGAGACCCAGTACTTC. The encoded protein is CASTEGDREETQYF.